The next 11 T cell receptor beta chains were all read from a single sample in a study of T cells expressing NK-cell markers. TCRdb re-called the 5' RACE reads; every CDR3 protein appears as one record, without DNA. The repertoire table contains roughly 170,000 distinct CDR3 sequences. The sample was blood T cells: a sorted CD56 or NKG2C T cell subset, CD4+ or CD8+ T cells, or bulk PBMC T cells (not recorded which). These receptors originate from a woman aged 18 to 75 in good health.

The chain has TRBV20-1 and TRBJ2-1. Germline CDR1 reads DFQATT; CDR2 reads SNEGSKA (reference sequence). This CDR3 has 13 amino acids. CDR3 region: CSALDGPYNEQFF.

Here the CDR3 reads CATSRDLSGSGSDTQYF. This chain connects TRBV15 to TRBJ2-3; absent DNA, TCRdb's TRBD2 call cannot be checked. Germline CDR1 LNHNV, CDR2 YYDKDF (reference sequence). CDR3 length: 17 residues.

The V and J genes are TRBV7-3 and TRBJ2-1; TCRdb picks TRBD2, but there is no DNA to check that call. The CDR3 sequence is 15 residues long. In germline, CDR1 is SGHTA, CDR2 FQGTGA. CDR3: CASSFRASGYNEQFF.

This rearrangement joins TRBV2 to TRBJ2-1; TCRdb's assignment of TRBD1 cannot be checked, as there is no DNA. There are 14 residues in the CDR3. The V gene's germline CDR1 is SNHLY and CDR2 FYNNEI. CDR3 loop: CASHRDRTYNEQFF. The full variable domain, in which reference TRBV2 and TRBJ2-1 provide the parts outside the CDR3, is EPEVTQTPSHQVTQMGQEVILRCVPISNHLYFYWYRQILGQKVEFLVSFYNNEISEKSEIFDDQFSVERPDGSNFTLKIRSTKLEDSAMYFCASHRDRTYNEQFFGPGTRLTVL.

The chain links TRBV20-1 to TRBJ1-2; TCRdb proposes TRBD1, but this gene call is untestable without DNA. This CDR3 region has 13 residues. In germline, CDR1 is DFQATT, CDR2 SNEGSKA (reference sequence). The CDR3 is CSARSGGNYGYTF.

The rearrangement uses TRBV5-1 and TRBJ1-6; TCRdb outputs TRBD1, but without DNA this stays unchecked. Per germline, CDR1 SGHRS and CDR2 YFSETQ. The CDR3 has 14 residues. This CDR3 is CASSEQGVNSPLHF.

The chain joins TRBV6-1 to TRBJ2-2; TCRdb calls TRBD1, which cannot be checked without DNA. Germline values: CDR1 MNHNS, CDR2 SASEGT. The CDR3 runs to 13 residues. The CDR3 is CASRQTGSGELFF.

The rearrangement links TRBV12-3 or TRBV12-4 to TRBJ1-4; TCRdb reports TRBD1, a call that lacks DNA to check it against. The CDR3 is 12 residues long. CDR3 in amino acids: CASSAGVEKLFF.

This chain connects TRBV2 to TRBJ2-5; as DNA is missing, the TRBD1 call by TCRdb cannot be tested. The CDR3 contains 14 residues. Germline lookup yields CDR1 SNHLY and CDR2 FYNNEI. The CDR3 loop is CASSPGRGKETQYF.

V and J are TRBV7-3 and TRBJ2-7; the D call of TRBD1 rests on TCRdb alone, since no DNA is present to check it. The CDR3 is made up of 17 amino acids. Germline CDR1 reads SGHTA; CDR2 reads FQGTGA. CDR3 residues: CASSLAPWGSPSYEQYF. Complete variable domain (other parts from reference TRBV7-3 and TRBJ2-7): GAGVSQTPSNKVTEKGKYVELRCDPISGHTALYWYRQSLGQGPEFLIYFQGTGAADDSGLPNDRFFAVRPEGSVSTLKIQRTERGDSAVYLCASSLAPWGSPSYEQYFGPGTRLTVT.

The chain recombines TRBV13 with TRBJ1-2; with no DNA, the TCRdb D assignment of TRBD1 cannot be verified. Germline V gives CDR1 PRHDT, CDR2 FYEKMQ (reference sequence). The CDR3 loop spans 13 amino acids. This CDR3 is CASSLVRATGYTF. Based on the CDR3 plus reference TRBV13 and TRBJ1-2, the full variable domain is AAGVIQSPRHLIKEKRETATLKCYPIPRHDTVYWYQQGPGQDPQFLISFYEKMQSDKGSIPDRFSAQQFSDYHSELNMSSLELGDSALYFCASSLVRATGYTFGSGTRLTVV.